This T cell receptor beta chain stems from a study of PD-L1 blockade in urothelial cancer. Overall study context: Analyzed time points were 3 weeks (second dose) and 6 weeks after therapy began. Study-level results: Durable benefit accompanied greater 3-week expansion of tumor-associated blood clones.

Libraries were prepared by immunoSEQ multiplex PCR; TCRdb keeps only in-frame clonotypes and omits some of them. The sample holds 20,000 to 25,000 clones; more than 65% are singletons and the top ten take 1.5% to 2%. As for time point: peripheral blood 6 weeks after treatment start. From germline, CDR1 is MGHRA and CDR2 YSYEKL. CDR3 length equals 13 residues. V was shortened by 4 bases and J by 4 bases, with 10 bases between the two germline ends. Details on this clone: The antigen is not known.

The TCR comes from a man aged 65-85 years with urothelial cancer. This chain connects TRBV4-1 to TRBJ1-1; weak D call: TRBD1 (5 bases). Sequencing used PBMCs, obtained around atezolizumab (anti-PD-L1) treatment. Here the CDR3 reads CASSPPGGTEAFF. The CDR3 DNA reads TGCGCCAGCAGCCCCCCGGGGGGCACTGAAGCTTTCTTT.